This T cell receptor (beta chain) came from a study of Graves' ophthalmopathy and Graves' hyperthyroidism. About the research overall: Specimen type is peripheral blood, obtained at initial diagnosis before any treatment.

This clonotype was counted at least ten times. The authors amplified TCR beta CDR3 regions from RNA transcripts. Second-round multiplex PCR followed a first-round RT-PCR using HTBI primers. TCRdb recomputed calls from the multiplex PCR reads with MiXCR, one row per CDR3 protein. Of nearly 400,000 distinct CDR3 sequences listed, about 16% are singletons. V trimming: 4 bases; J trimming: 3 bases; junction bases outside the gene matches: 6. Germline CDR1 and CDR2: MNHNS and SASEGT. The CDR3 totals 15 residues. Ophthalmopathy donors showed moderate-to-severe activity, CAS ≥3, NOSPECS ≥4 and a duration under 3 months. Someone took the PBMCs out of around 10 ml of fresh peripheral blood.

The sequenced sample was peripheral blood. This TCR was sampled from a woman aged 18-29 years with Graves' ophthalmopathy. The chain links TRBV6-1 to TRBJ2-7; 10 bases agree with TRBD1. The CDR3 sequence is CASSVGGQGFYEQYF. The CDR3, as DNA: TGTGCCAGCAGTGTGGGGGGACAGGGGTTCTACGAGCAGTACTTC.